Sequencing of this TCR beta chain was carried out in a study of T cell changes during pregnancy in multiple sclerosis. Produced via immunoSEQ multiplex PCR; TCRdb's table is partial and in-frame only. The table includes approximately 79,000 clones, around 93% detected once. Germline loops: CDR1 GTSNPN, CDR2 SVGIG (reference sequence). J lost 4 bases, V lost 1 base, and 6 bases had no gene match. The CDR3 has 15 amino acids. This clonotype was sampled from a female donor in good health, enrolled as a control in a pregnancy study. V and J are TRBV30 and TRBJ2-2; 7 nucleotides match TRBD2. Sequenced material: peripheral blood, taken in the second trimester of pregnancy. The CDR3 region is CAWSGEGKVTGELFF. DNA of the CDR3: TGTGCCTGGAGTGGGGAGGGTAAGGTCACCGGGGAGCTGTTTTTT.